The 19 T cell receptor beta chains below come from one sample, sequenced in a study of blood T cells in healthy people across ages. Through a sample-barcoded 5' primer and a J-beta primer mix, a second PCR was run for about 6 to 12 cycles. One entry per CDR3 protein results from TCRdb running MiXCR on the 5' RACE reads. The table lists 540,000 or so distinct CDR3 sequences, 25% to 30% of them singletons, with about 18% in the top ten. The sample comprised blood. These receptors all stem from a woman in her 70s in good health.

The rearrangement uses TRBV9 and TRBJ2-7; no clear D. The CDR3 consists of 14 residues. Germline CDR1 SGDLS, CDR2 YYNGEE. Trimming pared 0 bases from V and 2 bases from J, leaving 9 bases between. The CDR3 sequence: CASSVDHSPYEQYF. CDR3 nucleotide sequence: TGTGCCAGCAGCGTAGATCACAGTCCCTACGAGCAGTACTTC.

The chain is built from TRBV20-1 and TRBJ2-7; TRBD2 aligns across 8 bases. J lost 0 bases, V lost 2 bases, and 9 bases had no gene match. The CDR3 is made up of 16 amino acids. Germline V gene sequence: CDR1 DFQATT, CDR2 SNEGSKA (reference sequence). CDR3 amino acids: CSARPNRLASSYEQYF. In DNA, the CDR3 is TGCAGTGCTAGACCAAACCGACTAGCGAGCTCCTACGAGCAGTACTTC.

This clonotype was counted only a few times. The chain recombines TRBV7-2 with TRBJ2-5, with TRBD2 matching 14 bases. Trimming removed 0 bases from V and 6 bases from J; junction bases left unmatched: 3. The germline gives CDR1 SGHTA, CDR2 FQGNSA. The CDR3 covers 16 residues. The CDR3 protein is CASSLAGTSGGKTQYF. CDR3 DNA sequence: TGTGCCAGCAGCTTAGCGGGGACTAGCGGGGGAAAGACCCAGTACTTC.

The chain carries TRBV7-9 and TRBJ1-1; no definite D call. This CDR3 has 13 amino acids. The V end was cut by 3 bases, the J end by 7 bases, with 12 bases between. Germline V lookup: CDR1 SEHNR, CDR2 FQNEAQ (reference sequence). CDR3 region: CASSFGREYEAFF. CDR3 sequence (DNA): TGTGCCAGCAGCTTCGGCAGAGAGTATGAAGCTTTCTTT.

This clonotype was observed at least ten times. CDR3 nucleotides: TGTGCCAGCAGCTTGAGGACTAGCGGGGGGGCTTCTCGCGACAATGAGCAGTTCTTC. Its protein is CASSLRTSGGASRDNEQFF. The chain uses TRBV7-3 and TRBJ2-1; 15 nucleotides line up with TRBD2. From germline, CDR1 is SGHTA and CDR2 FQGTGA. The CDR3 runs to 19 residues. Trimming removed 3 bases from V and 5 bases from J; junction bases left unmatched: 11.

This clonotype was seen only a few times. The chain has TRBV20-1 and TRBJ1-1; D remains ambiguous. V lost 5 bases, J lost 5 bases, and 15 bases lay in between. Germline values: CDR1 DFQATT, CDR2 SNEGSKA (reference sequence). The CDR3 totals 13 residues. CDR3 protein: CSAGRHQETEAFF. CDR3 nucleotide sequence: TGCAGTGCTGGGCGACACCAAGAGACTGAAGCTTTCTTT.

The CDR3 sequence is CASSYEYEQYF. CDR3 DNA sequence: TGTGCCAGCAGCTACGAATACGAGCAGTACTTC. The chain employs TRBV13 and TRBJ2-7; D remains unclear. Germline CDR1 reads PRHDT; CDR2 reads FYEKMQ (reference sequence). Trimming stripped 4 bases from V and 4 bases from J, with 5 bases between. CDR3 length equals 11 residues.

The chain employs TRBV12-3 or TRBV12-4 and TRBJ1-6; D call uncertain. Trimming shortened V by 2 bases and J by 10 bases, and 15 bases separated the two germline ends. This CDR3 has 15 residues. CDR3: CASSLSGSVASPLHF. The CDR3 bases are TGTGCCAGCAGTTTAAGCGGGTCTGTCGCCTCACCCCTCCACTTT.

CDR3 region: CASSGAHSGNTIYF. In DNA, the CDR3 is TGTGCCAGCAGCGGAGCCCACTCTGGAAACACCATATATTTT. The J gene is TRBJ1-3, the V gene TRBV9, with no clear D. Germline V gene data show CDR1 as SGDLS and CDR2 as YYNGEE. The V and J ends lost 3 bases and 0 bases respectively, with 7 bases between them. This CDR3 has 14 amino acids.

This clonotype appeared a few times. This chain joins TRBV20-1 and TRBJ2-4, with D maybe TRBD2 (6 bases). Germline V gives CDR1 DFQATT, CDR2 SNEGSKA (reference sequence). The CDR3 is 15 amino acids. With 5 bases removed from V and 0 bases from J, the gap between germline ends came to 14 bases. CDR3 in amino acids: CSASNREIAKNIQYF. CDR3 in DNA: TGCAGTGCTTCGAACCGGGAGATAGCCAAAAACATTCAGTACTTC.

This clonotype was observed a handful of times. The gene calls are TRBV7-9 and TRBJ2-5, with D possibly being TRBD1 or TRBD2 (5 bases each). The CDR3 is 10 residues long. V lost 8 bases and J 5 bases, leaving 6 bases between the germline ends. The germline CDR1 and CDR2 sequences are SEHNR and FQNEAQ (reference sequence). The CDR3 nucleotides read TGTGCCAGCTGGGGGGAGACCCAGTACTTC. Its protein is CASWGETQYF.

This chain connects TRBV6-2 or TRBV6-3 to TRBJ2-5; maybe TRBD2 (6 bases). Germline V CDR1 and CDR2: MNHEY, SVGEGT. Trimming shortened V by 2 bases and J by 11 bases, and 9 bases separated the two germline ends. The CDR3 is 11 amino acids. DNA of the CDR3: TGTGCCAGCAGTTACCTCGGAGGGCAGTACTTC. Translation gives CASSYLGGQYF.

This chain joins TRBV5-1 and TRBJ2-3; 9 bases line up with TRBD1. Germline V CDR1 and CDR2: SGHRS, YFSETQ. V trimming: 4 bases; J trimming: 5 bases; junction bases outside the gene matches: 8. The CDR3 is 15 residues long. The CDR3, as DNA: TGCGCCAGCAGCCTTGGCTACAGGGGGCAAGATACGCAGTATTTT. Protein: CASSLGYRGQDTQYF.

V usage is TRBV20-1 and J usage is TRBJ2-3; 8 bases map to TRBD2. Germline CDR1 is DFQATT and CDR2 is SNEGSKA (reference sequence). The CDR3 extends over 11 amino acids. Trimming at V came to 8 bases and at J to 5 bases, leaving 3 bases not matched to a gene. The CDR3 protein is CSPAGGDTQYF. The CDR3 DNA sequence: TGCAGTCCCGCGGGGGGAGATACGCAGTATTTT.

This clonotype was seen only a few times. The chain is built from TRBV20-1 and TRBJ1-5; D may be TRBD1 (5 bases). Per the germline V gene, CDR1 is DFQATT and CDR2 is SNEGSKA (reference sequence). V lost 5 bases to trimming and J lost 12 bases, with 20 bases between them. This CDR3 is 13 amino acids long. CDR3 residues: CSAHDRQGPGQHF. In DNA, the CDR3 is TGCAGTGCTCACGATCGTCAGGGACCGGGCCAGCATTTT.

CDR3 protein: CASSTAKSSYNEQFF. For the CDR3, the DNA is TGTGCCAGCAGCACGGCGAAAAGCTCCTACAATGAGCAGTTCTTC. The chain joins TRBV7-2 to TRBJ2-1, with D hard to call. From germline, CDR1 is SGHTA and CDR2 FQGNSA. Trimming removed 5 bases from V and 0 bases from J, with 11 bases in between. The CDR3 is made up of 15 amino acids.

Many counts were recorded for this clonotype. The chain uses TRBV20-1 and TRBJ1-5; D not resolved. Trimming stripped 1 base from V and 3 bases from J, with 4 bases between. In germline, CDR1 is DFQATT, CDR2 SNEGSKA (reference sequence). The CDR3 runs to 12 residues. CDR3 loop: CSARVSNQPQHF. The CDR3 DNA sequence: TGCAGTGCTAGAGTTTCCAATCAGCCCCAGCATTTT.

This clonotype came up a few times. The chain joins TRBV20-1 to TRBJ2-5, with 7 bases matching TRBD2. Looked up from germline, CDR1 is DFQATT and CDR2 is SNEGSKA (reference sequence). This CDR3 spans 14 amino acids. The V segment lost 3 bases and the J segment 0 bases; nucleotides outside the gene matches: 4. In DNA form, the CDR3 reads TGCAGTGCTAGGCGTGCGGGGGACCAAGAGACCCAGTACTTC. This encodes CSARRAGDQETQYF.

The CDR3 sequence: CASSPDRPATNEKLFF. For the CDR3, the DNA is TGTGCCAGCAGCCCGGACAGACCCGCAACTAATGAAAAACTGTTTTTT. The chain joins TRBV7-9 to TRBJ1-4, with D possibly TRBD1 on 6 matching bases. The germline V gene has CDR1 SEHNR and CDR2 FQNEAQ (reference sequence). The CDR3 totals 16 residues. V was pared by 5 bases and J by 0 bases, with 13 bases between.